One and the same sample provided the 12 T cell receptor beta chains below, sequenced in a study of cytomegalovirus exposure and HLA in healthy donors. PCR primers comprised 60 Vbeta and 13 Jbeta primers. The data were produced by immunoSEQ multiplex PCR, yet TCRdb's version contains in-frame clones alone and is incomplete. The sample holds under 200,000 clones; 68% are singletons and the top ten take less than 1.5%. Sequencing was done on a sample of PBMCs. Receptors were obtained from a man in his fifties or sixties in good health and CMV-seronegative.

This clone was seen a handful of times. This chain uses TRBV2 with TRBJ2-7; 7 bases are shared with TRBD1. The CDR3 covers 13 residues. Trimming removed 5 bases from V and 5 bases from J; junction bases left unmatched: 6. CDR1 and CDR2 (germline): SNHLY, FYNNEI. The CDR3 loop is CASSTDRAHEQYF. Written as DNA, the CDR3 is TGTGCCAGCAGTACCGACAGGGCCCACGAGCAGTACTTC.

The J gene is TRBJ2-7, the V gene TRBV29-1; 9 positions agree with TRBD1. From germline, CDR1 is SQVTM and CDR2 ANQGSEA. Losses at the gene ends were 4 bases for V and 6 bases for J; bases not matched to a gene: 7. The CDR3 runs 13 residues. The CDR3 loop reads CSVGEQGASEQYF. CDR3 nucleotides: TGCAGCGTTGGGGAACAGGGGGCGAGCGAGCAGTACTTC.

This clone was found a few times. This sequence joins TRBV28 and TRBJ2-5, with D uncertain. V lost 3 bases, J lost 5 bases, and 4 bases lay in between. This CDR3 comprises 11 residues. The germline V gene encodes CDR1 MDHEN and CDR2 SYDVKM. CDR3 amino acids: CASSFMETQYF. The DNA of the CDR3 is TGTGCCAGCAGTTTCATGGAGACCCAGTACTTC.

The chain couples TRBV7-2 to TRBJ2-5; 8 bases align to TRBD2. Germline CDR1 SGHTA, CDR2 FQGNSA. This CDR3 has 16 amino acids. V trimming: 1 base; J trimming: 5 bases; junction bases outside the gene matches: 9. The CDR3 protein is CASSLERGGLEETQYF. For the CDR3, the DNA is TGTGCCAGCAGCTTAGAACGGGGGGGCCTGGAGGAGACCCAGTACTTC.

The J gene is TRBJ1-6, the V gene TRBV19, with 9 bases fitting TRBD1. CDR3 length equals 14 residues. The V gene end was trimmed by 5 bases and the J gene end by 10 bases; junction bases not matched to a gene: 6. CDR1 is LNHDA and CDR2 is SQIVND in the germline V gene (reference sequence). CDR3: CASSDDRGNSPLHF. The CDR3 DNA reads as TGTGCCAGTAGTGACGACAGGGGGAACTCACCCCTCCACTTT.

This clone was seen a few times. The chain joins TRBV5-1 to TRBJ2-3, with 8 bases lining up with TRBD1. The CDR3 is 16 residues long. J was trimmed by 1 base and V by 4 bases; bases with no gene match: 8. Germline V gene data show CDR1 as SGHRS and CDR2 as YFSETQ. The CDR3 sequence: CASSQAPGQGTDTQYF. The CDR3 DNA reads as TGCGCCAGCAGCCAAGCTCCGGGACAGGGCACAGATACGCAGTATTTT.

This sequence joins TRBV27 and TRBJ2-3; 8 bases line up with TRBD2. The germline gives CDR1 MNHEY, CDR2 SMNVEV (reference sequence). Trimming removed 5 bases from V and 3 bases from J; junction bases left unmatched: 10. This CDR3 is 16 amino acids long. CDR3 nucleotides: TGTGCCAGCAGTACACCGGGACTAGGGAAGACAGATACGCAGTATTTT. Translation: CASSTPGLGKTDTQYF.

The chain couples TRBV6-4 to TRBJ2-3, with D tentatively TRBD1 (6 bases). Per germline, CDR1 MRHNA and CDR2 SNTAGT. The CDR3 sequence is 15 residues long. Trimming took 10 bases from V and 2 from J, leaving 19 bases between them. In DNA, the CDR3 is TGTGCCACCAAGATGACAGGCTCGAACACAGATACGCAGTATTTT. Residues: CATKMTGSNTDTQYF.

The chain recombines TRBV9 with TRBJ2-2, with D possibly TRBD2 on 6 matching bases. There are 15 residues in the CDR3. Trimming pared 4 bases from V and 6 bases from J, leaving 16 bases between. Per the germline V gene, CDR1 is SGDLS and CDR2 is YYNGEE. In DNA form, the CDR3 reads TGTGCCAGCAGCTCTTTCGGGCAGCGGGCCGGGGAGCTGTTTTTT. It codes for CASSSFGQRAGELFF. Variable domain in full (rest from reference TRBV9 and TRBJ2-2): DSGVTQTPKHLITATGQRVTLRCSPRSGDLSVYWYQQSLDQGLQFLIQYYNGEERAKGNILERFSAQQFPDLHSELNLSSLELGDSALYFCASSSFGQRAGELFFGEGSRLTVL.

The CDR3 loop reads CASRPQGIGEQFF. CDR3 sequence (DNA): TGTGCCAGCAGGCCTCAGGGAATCGGCGAGCAGTTCTTC. The V call is TRBV28, the J call TRBJ2-1; perhaps TRBD1 as D (5 bases). Germline V CDR1 and CDR2: MDHEN, SYDVKM. This CDR3 region has 13 residues. V gave up 6 bases and J gave up 10 bases, with 16 bases separating them.

The rearrangement links TRBV19 to TRBJ1-1; 7 bases match TRBD1. Trimming at V came to 3 bases and at J to 5 bases, leaving 9 bases not matched to a gene. This CDR3 has 15 amino acids. CDR1 is LNHDA, CDR2 SQIVND, per germline (reference sequence). CDR3 coding DNA: TGTGCCAGTAGTATTATAGGGGGCGCGGGTACTGAAGCTTTCTTT. This codes for CASSIIGGAGTEAFF.

The V call is TRBV5-1, the J call TRBJ1-1; 8 bases align to TRBD1. The junction had 5 bases not matched to a gene; V was cut back by 4 bases and J by 3 bases. Germline values: CDR1 SGHRS, CDR2 YFSETQ. The CDR3 runs to 14 residues. The CDR3 DNA sequence: TGCGCCAGCAGCGACGGGGACAGGCACACTGAAGCTTTCTTT. Translation: CASSDGDRHTEAFF.